This T cell receptor (beta chain) appears in the sequencing data of a study of T cell responses to AZD1222 COVID-19 vaccine. Looked up from germline, CDR1 is SGHVS and CDR2 is FQNEAQ. V lost 3 bases, J lost 4 bases, and 5 bases stayed unmatched. CDR3 length: 15 amino acids. TCRdb keeps only in-frame clones here, not all; method: immunoSEQ multiplex PCR. In the table there are over 100,000 clones, roughly 84% of which are singletons. The study's findings and limits: Close to half of spike-specific TCRs reportedly recognize unmutated variant regions. At baseline, seropositivity was found in only six or seven AZD1222 recipients. The study found vaccine-associated CD4 TCRs spanning spike, dominant at 160-218 and 743-854. A mostly white British donor set with more females was recruited, and clonal diversity was possibly underestimated.

This clone is large within its sample. The target antigen is unknown. Sequences were derived from peripheral blood, sampled on day 0 of AZD1222 vaccination. The receptor was isolated from an adult in good health. The genes are TRBV7-8 and TRBJ2-5; TRBD2 matches at 10 bases. CDR3 DNA: TGTGCCAGCAGCTTCACTAGCGGGATGGCAGAGACCCAGTACTTC. It codes for CASSFTSGMAETQYF.